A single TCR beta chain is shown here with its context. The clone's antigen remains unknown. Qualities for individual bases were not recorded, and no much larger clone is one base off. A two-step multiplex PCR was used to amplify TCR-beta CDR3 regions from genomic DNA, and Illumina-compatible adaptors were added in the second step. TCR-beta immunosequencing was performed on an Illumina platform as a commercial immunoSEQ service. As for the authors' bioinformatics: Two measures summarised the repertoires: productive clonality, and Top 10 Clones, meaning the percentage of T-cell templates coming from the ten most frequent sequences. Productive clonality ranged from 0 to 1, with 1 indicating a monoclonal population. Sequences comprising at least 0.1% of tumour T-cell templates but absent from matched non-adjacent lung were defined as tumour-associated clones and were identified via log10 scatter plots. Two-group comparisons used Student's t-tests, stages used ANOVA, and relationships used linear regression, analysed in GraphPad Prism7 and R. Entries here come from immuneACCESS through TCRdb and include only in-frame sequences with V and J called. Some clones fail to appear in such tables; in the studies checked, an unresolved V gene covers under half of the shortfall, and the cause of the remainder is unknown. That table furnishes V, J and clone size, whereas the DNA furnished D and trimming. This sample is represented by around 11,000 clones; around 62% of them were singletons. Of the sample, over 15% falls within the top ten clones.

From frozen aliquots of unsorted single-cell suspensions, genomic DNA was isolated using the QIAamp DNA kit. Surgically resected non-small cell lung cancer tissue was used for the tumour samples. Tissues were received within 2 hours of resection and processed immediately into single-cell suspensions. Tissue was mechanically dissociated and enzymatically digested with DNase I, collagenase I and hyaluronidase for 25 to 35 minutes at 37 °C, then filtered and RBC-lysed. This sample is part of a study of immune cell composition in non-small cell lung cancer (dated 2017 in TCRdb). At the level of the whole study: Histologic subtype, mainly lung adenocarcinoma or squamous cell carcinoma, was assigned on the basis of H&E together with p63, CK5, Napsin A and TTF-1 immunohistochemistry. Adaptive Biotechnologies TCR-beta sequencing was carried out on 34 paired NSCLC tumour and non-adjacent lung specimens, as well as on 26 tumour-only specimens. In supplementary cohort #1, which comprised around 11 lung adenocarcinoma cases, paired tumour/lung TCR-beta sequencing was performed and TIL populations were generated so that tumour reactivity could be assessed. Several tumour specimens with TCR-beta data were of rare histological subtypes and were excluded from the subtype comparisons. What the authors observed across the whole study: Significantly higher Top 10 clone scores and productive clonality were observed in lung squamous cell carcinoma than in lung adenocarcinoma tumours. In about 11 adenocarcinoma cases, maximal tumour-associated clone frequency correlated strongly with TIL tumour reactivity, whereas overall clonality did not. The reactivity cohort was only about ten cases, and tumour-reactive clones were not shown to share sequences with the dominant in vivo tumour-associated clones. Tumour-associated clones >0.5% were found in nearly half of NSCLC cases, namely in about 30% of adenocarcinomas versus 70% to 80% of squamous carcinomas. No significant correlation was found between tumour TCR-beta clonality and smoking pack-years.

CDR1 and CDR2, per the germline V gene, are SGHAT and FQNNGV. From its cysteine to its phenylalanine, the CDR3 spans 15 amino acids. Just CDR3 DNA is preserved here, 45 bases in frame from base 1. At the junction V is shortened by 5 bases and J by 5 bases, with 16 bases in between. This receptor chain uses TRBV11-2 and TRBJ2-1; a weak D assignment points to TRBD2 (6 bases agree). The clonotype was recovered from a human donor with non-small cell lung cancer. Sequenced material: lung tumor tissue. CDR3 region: CASSRRDLNNNEQFF. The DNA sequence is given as TGTGCCAGCAGCCGCAGGGACTTAAATAACAATGAGCAGTTCTTC.